One sample yielded the 5 T cell receptor beta chains listed below, sequenced in a study of human thymus T cells. The protocol was immunoSEQ multiplex PCR, while the TCRdb copy is restricted to in-frame clones and leaves out a portion. The sample holds roughly 130,000 clones, about 95% seen once. Thymus specimens were resections from corrective heart surgery. Source material: thymus tissue. All receptors derive from a boy less than two years old with a congenital heart defect but otherwise immunologically healthy.

CDR3 residues: CASSVSENTEAFF. CDR3 coding DNA: TGTGCCAGCAGCGTCTCAGAGAACACTGAAGCTTTCTTT. The rearrangement uses TRBV9 and TRBJ1-1; D call uncertain. CDR1 and CDR2 from the germline V gene are SGDLS and YYNGEE. V lost 2 bases, J lost 1 base, and 6 bases lay in between. This CDR3 is built from 13 residues.

The chain couples TRBV6-6 to TRBJ2-7; TRBD1 might be the D (6 bases). The CDR3 extends over 14 amino acids. V was pared by 2 bases and J by 7 bases, with 15 bases between. Germline CDR1 is MNHNY and CDR2 is SVGAGI (reference sequence). CDR3 loop: CASSYPGQYAEQYF. DNA of the CDR3: TGTGCCAGCAGTTACCCCGGACAGTACGCGGAGCAGTACTTC.

The V call is TRBV9, the J call TRBJ2-1; D is possibly TRBD2 (7 bases). The CDR3 is made up of 17 amino acids. Germline values: CDR1 SGDLS, CDR2 YYNGEE. V lost 0 bases, J lost 8 bases, and 21 bases lay in between. CDR3: CASSVAPSRGGRDEQFF. CDR3 coding DNA: TGTGCCAGCAGCGTAGCTCCATCGAGGGGGGGCCGAGATGAGCAGTTCTTC.

This chain links TRBV7-2 with TRBJ2-7; 15 bases are a match to TRBD2. The ends lost 2 bases at V and 1 base at J; junction bases unmatched: 9. The germline V gene has CDR1 SGHTA and CDR2 FQGNSA. The CDR3 spans 19 residues. DNA for the CDR3: TGTGCCAGCAGCTTACGGGCCCGGACTAGCGGGGGGGGATCCTACGAGCAGTACTTC. It is translated as CASSLRARTSGGGSYEQYF.

V usage is TRBV28 and J usage is TRBJ1-2, with 8 nucleotides matching TRBD1. After removal of 5 bases from V and 7 bases from J, the junction contained 12 bases not matched to a gene. The CDR3 spans 15 residues. Germline V gene lookup returns CDR1 MDHEN and CDR2 SYDVKM. The CDR3 reads CASSLKDRGLRGYTF. For the CDR3, the DNA is TGTGCCAGCAGTCTGAAAGACAGGGGTTTGCGTGGCTACACCTTC.